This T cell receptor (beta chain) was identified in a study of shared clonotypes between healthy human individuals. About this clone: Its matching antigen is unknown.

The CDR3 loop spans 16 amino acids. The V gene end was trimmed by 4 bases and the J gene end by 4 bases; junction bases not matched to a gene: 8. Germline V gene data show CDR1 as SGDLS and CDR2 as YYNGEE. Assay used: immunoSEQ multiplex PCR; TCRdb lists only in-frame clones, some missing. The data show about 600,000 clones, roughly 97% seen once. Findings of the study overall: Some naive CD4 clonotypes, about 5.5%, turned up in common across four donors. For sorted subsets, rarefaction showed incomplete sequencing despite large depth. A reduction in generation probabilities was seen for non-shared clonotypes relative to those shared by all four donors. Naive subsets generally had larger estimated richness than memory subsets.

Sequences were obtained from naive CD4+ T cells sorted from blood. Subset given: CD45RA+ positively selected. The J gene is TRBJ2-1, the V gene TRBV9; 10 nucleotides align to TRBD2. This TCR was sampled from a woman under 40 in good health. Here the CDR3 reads CASSITAGGGYNEQFF. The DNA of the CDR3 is TGTGCCAGCAGCATCACAGCGGGAGGGGGATACAATGAGCAGTTCTTC.